Following are 3 T cell receptor beta chains from one sample sequenced in a study of T cells after yellow fever vaccination. Via MiXCR, TCRdb re-called the 5' RACE reads, giving one row per CDR3 protein. Of roughly 340,000 distinct CDR3 sequences in the sample, 8.7% were seen once. Sequenced here: PBMCs, sampled on the day of the first yellow fever vaccination. These receptors all come from a man between 18 and 29 years old who received the YFV17D yellow fever vaccine.

The chain's CDR3 is CASSYVGNQPQHF. The CDR3 DNA reads TGTGCCAGCAGTTACGTGGGCAATCAGCCCCAGCATTTT. The chain employs TRBV6-2 or TRBV6-3 and TRBJ1-5, with unresolved D. CDR1 is MNHEY, CDR2 SVGEGT, per germline. V gave up 2 bases and J gave up 2 bases, with 4 bases separating them. CDR3 length: 13 residues.

The CDR3 region has the DNA TGCGCCAGCAGCACGGGACAGGGGGTCTATAATTCACCCCTCCACTTT. Amino acids: CASSTGQGVYNSPLHF. V and J are TRBV5-1 and TRBJ1-6, with 11 bases that match TRBD1. The CDR3 runs 16 residues. V gave up 4 bases and J gave up 3 bases; unmatched junction bases: 3. Germline lookup yields CDR1 SGHRS and CDR2 YFSETQ.

This clonotype was found a few times. The rearrangement uses TRBV28 and TRBJ2-1; perhaps TRBD2 as D (5 bases). The CDR3 sequence is 12 residues long. Germline assignment: CDR1 MDHEN and CDR2 SYDVKM. Trimming removed 6 bases at V and 11 bases at J, with 14 bases between. In DNA, the CDR3 is TGTGCCAGCAGCATCCCGCCGGGGAAGCAGTTCTTC. Its protein is CASSIPPGKQFF.